This T cell receptor beta chain was obtained from a study of response to subunit inactivated influenza vaccine. Whole-study findings and limits: Each seasonal influenza vaccination recruits few new T cells, the authors suggested.

MiXCR, applied by TCRdb to the RT-PCR reads, yields one record per CDR3 protein. The data show fewer than 550,000 distinct CDR3 sequences, about 25% seen once. CDR3 length: 14 amino acids. V was pared by 7 bases and J by 4 bases, with 6 bases of the junction left unmatched. Only a few counts were recorded for this clonotype. No antigen is known for it. Specimen: CD4+ T cells sorted from PBMCs, collected around 5 days after vaccination. This TCR was sampled from a man in his fifties who received an inactivated influenza vaccine. V and J are TRBV12-3 or TRBV12-4 and TRBJ1-5, with 8 bases aligning to TRBD1. CDR3: CASTRQGLNQPQHF. CDR3 nucleotides: TGTGCCAGCACTAGACAGGGGCTAAATCAGCCCCAGCATTTT.